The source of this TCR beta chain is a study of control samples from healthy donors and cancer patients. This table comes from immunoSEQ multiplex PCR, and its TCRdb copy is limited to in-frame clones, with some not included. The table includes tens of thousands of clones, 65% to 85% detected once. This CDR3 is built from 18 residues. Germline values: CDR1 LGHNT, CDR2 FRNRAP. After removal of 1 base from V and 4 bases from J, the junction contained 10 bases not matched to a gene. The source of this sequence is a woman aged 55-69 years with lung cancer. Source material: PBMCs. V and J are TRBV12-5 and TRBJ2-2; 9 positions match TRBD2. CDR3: CASGLAPRTSVRTGELFF. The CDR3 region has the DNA TGTGCTAGTGGTTTGGCTCCCCGGACTAGCGTACGCACCGGGGAGCTGTTTTTT.